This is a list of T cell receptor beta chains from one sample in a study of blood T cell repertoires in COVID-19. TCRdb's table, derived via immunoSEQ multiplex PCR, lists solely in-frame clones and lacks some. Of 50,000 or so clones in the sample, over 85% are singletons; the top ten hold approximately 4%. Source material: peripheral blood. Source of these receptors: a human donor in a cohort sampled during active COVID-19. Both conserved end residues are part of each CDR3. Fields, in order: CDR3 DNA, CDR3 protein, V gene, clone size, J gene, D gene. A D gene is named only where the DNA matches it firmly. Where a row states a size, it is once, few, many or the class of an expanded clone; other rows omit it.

TGTGCCAGCAGCAATCCTAGCGGGAGGAGACAAGAGACCCAGTACTTC,CASSNPSGRRQETQYF,TRBV7-2,-,TRBJ2-5,TRBD2
TGTGCCAGCGGGTGGACAGGGGGATACGAGCAGTACTTC,CASGWTGGYEQYF,TRBV25-1,-,TRBJ2-7,TRBD1
TGTGCCATCGACAGGGGGGGTAACTATGGCTACACCTTC,CAIDRGGNYGYTF,TRBV10-3,-,TRBJ1-2,TRBD1
TGTGCCAGCTCAAGTGGACAGGAAATGAACACTGAAGCTTTCTTT,CASSSGQEMNTEAFF,TRBV18,-,TRBJ1-1,TRBD1
TGTGCCAGCAGCTCCGCAGGCTCCTACAATGAGCAGTTCTTC,CASSSAGSYNEQFF,TRBV11-2,-,TRBJ2-1,-
TGTGCCAGCAGTCCTCTAGGGGCGACTAGCGGGAGGTACGAGCAGTACTTC,CASSPLGATSGRYEQYF,TRBV6-6,-,TRBJ2-7,TRBD2
TGTGCCAGTAGTGACAGGGGGGGGAACACTGAAGCTTTCTTT,CASSDRGGNTEAFF,TRBV19,once,TRBJ1-1,TRBD1
TGCAGCGTTGATTGGGCATTGACGGCCACTGAAGCTTTCTTT,CSVDWALTATEAFF,TRBV29-1,-,TRBJ1-1,-
TGTGCCAGCAGCGTAGCTGACTTAACCTACAATGAGCAGTTCTTC,CASSVADLTYNEQFF,TRBV9,-,TRBJ2-1,-
TGCGCCAGCAGCCCAGGGGGAAGGGTTAATGAGCAGTTCTTC,CASSPGGRVNEQFF,TRBV5-1,-,TRBJ2-1,TRBD1
TGTGCCAGCAGTTTAGGCAGCAATCAGCCCCAGCATTTT,CASSLGSNQPQHF,TRBV28,few,TRBJ1-5,-
TGTGCCAGCTCACCACTTAGGGGATTGGACGAGCAGTACTTC,CASSPLRGLDEQYF,TRBV18,-,TRBJ2-7,-
TGTGCCAGCAGCTTGGGGAACAGGGGTAATTCACCCCTCCACTTT,CASSLGNRGNSPLHF,TRBV5-6,-,TRBJ1-6,TRBD1
TGTGCCAGCAGTTCATTCCGGTCCCCTTCGAACACTGAAGCTTTCTTT,CASSSFRSPSNTEAFF,TRBV27,-,TRBJ1-1,-
TGTGCCAGCAGCTTCGGGGGGGAAGGTCAGCCCCAGCATTTT,CASSFGGEGQPQHF,TRBV7-9,-,TRBJ1-5,-
TGTGCCATCAGTGTGGACAGGGGGAACACTGAAGCTTTCTTT,CAISVDRGNTEAFF,TRBV10-3,once,TRBJ1-1,TRBD1
TGTGCCAGTAGTATCCCCAGGGCCATGGGAGGGGAGCTGTTTTTT,CASSIPRAMGGELFF,TRBV19,-,TRBJ2-2,-
TGTGCCATCAGTGTTGGGGGGGGGCTCGAGACCCAGTACTTC,CAISVGGGLETQYF,TRBV10-3,-,TRBJ2-5,-
TGTGCCAGCAGAGGACAGGGCAGTCAGCCCCAGCATTTT,CASRGQGSQPQHF,TRBV2,-,TRBJ1-5,TRBD1
TGTGCCAGCAGTTACCTCGGACCGCGGGACACTGAAGCTTTCTTT,CASSYLGPRDTEAFF,TRBV2,-,TRBJ1-1,-
TGTGCCATCAGGGGCGGGAGCTCGACCTACGAGCAGTACTTC,CAIRGGSSTYEQYF,TRBV2,-,TRBJ2-7,-
TGTGCCACCAGTGGCTATCGGGAGCAGTTCTTC,CATSGYREQFF,TRBV24-1,-,TRBJ2-1,-
TGTGCCAGCAGTTTACGGGCTAGCGGGAGGGTCGGGGAGCTGTTTTTT,CASSLRASGRVGELFF,TRBV27,-,TRBJ2-2,TRBD2
TGTGCCAGCAGGGAACTAGCGGGAGCCTACAATGAGCAGTTCTTC,CASRELAGAYNEQFF,TRBV2,-,TRBJ2-1,TRBD2
TGTGCCACCAGTGATCGTGGGGAGGCAGATACGCAGTATTTT,CATSDRGEADTQYF,TRBV24-1,-,TRBJ2-3,-